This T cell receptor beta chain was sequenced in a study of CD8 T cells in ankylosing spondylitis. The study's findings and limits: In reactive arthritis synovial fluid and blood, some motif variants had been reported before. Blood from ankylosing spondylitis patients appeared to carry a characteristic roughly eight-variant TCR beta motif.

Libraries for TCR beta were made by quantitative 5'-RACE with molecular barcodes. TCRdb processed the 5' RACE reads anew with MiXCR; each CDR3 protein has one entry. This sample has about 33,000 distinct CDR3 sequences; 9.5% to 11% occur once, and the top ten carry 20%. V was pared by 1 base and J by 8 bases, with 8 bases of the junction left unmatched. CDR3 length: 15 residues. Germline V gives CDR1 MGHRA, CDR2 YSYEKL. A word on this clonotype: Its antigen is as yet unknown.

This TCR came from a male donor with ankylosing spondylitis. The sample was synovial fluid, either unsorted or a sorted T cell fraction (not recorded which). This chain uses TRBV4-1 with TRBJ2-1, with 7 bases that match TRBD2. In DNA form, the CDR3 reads TGCGCCAGCAGCCAAGCTGGACTAGATTTCCATGAGCAGTTCTTC. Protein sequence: CASSQAGLDFHEQFF.